Here is one T cell receptor (beta chain) with its context. Its target is not known. The data stem from a study of beta chain features in type 1 diabetes. Germline V gives CDR1 SGHRS, CDR2 YFSETQ. Trimming left V 0 bases short and J 0 bases short, with 10 bases between. The CDR3 sequence is 16 residues long. Overall study findings and caveats: Type 1 diabetes patients had fewer VDJ junction insertions and more deletions. PCR might favor shorter templates, equally in patients and controls. Compared to healthy donors, patients appeared to have naive, central memory and Treg TCRB repertoires that were more alike.

Isolated RNA was reverse transcribed in full, so expressed TCRB transcripts were sequenced. Produced via immunoSEQ multiplex PCR; TCRdb's table is partial and in-frame only. The sample consists of around 200,000 clones, about 13% of them appearing once. A CD45RO/CCR7/CD25/CD127/CD95/CD27 panel sorted naive, central memory, regulatory and stem cell-like memory CD4+ cells. The clonotype was recovered from a young woman in good health. Material for sequencing was central memory CD4+ T cells from blood. The V gene is TRBV5-1, the J gene TRBJ2-4, with a weak D call TRBD2 (5 bases). CDR3 DNA sequence: TGCGCCAGCAGCTTGGAAGGGAGCTTAGCCAAAAACATTCAGTACTTC. Translation: CASSLEGSLAKNIQYF. The variable domain in full, with the rest retrieved from reference TRBV5-1 and TRBJ2-4, is KAGVTQTPRYLIKTRGQQVTLSCSPISGHRSVSWYQQTPGQGLQFLFEYFSETQRNKGNFPGRFSGRQFSNSRSEMNVSTLELGDSALYLCASSLEGSLAKNIQYFGAGTRLSVL.